This TCR beta chain emerged from a study of shared clonotypes between healthy human individuals (TCRdb year 2020). Regarding the research as a whole: A couple of women and a few men aged 18 to 49 years were included in the cohort. To estimate repertoire size and how much clonotype sharing occurs between individuals, the study deeply sequenced the blood TCR repertoires of several healthy adults. Leukapheresis yielded between about 0.9 and 10 billion PBMCs per donor. Per donor, three plates each were used for CD4 naive and CD4 memory, two for CD8 naive, and one for CD8 memory. To increase sequencing depth and limit assay-specific biases, TCR repertoire library preparation and sequencing were carried out by different laboratories using diverse techniques. The study at large found these results: Only blood was sampled, and tissue TCR repertoires likely differ from those in blood. Even with the large sequencing depth, rarefaction of the sorted-subset datasets indicated that sequencing was incomplete. Based on pairwise subsampling, the degree of clonotype sharing among donors was expected to be affected by sequencing depth. The genetic and exposure-history diversity represented was limited by the small number of donors. Naive subsets generally had larger estimated clonotype richness than memory subsets did. Higher generation probabilities were observed for clonotypes shared by all four sorted-subset donors than for non-shared clonotypes. When several donors were compared, the shared fraction of clonotypes was about 5.5% for naive CD4, 3.5% to 4% for naive CD8, roughly 2.5% for memory CD4, and 0.35% to 0.4% for memory CD8.

About this clone itself: Its target antigen remains unknown. The input lacks base qualities; no much larger clone sits a single base away.

Healthy HIV-negative adults with no recently reported acute infections or vaccinations were included as donors. Every donor was a Caucasian adult residing in Nashville, Tennessee, USA. Magnetic negative selection was used to enrich CD4+ T cells, after which naive cells were positively selected on CD45RA and the negative fraction became the memory subset. Blood was collected by leukapheresis, and PBMCs were isolated by Ficoll-Histopaque density gradient centrifugation and then cryopreserved in liquid nitrogen vapor phase. Analytical flow cytometry was used to check the purity and quantity of each magnetically sorted T cell population. From each sorted fraction, genomic DNA was isolated and quantified by UV absorbance on a Nanodrop 2000c. The CDR3, cysteine through phenylalanine, is 15 amino acids long. The sequence is cut down to CDR3 DNA, 45 bases in frame from base 1. Trimming accounts for 3 bases at V and 11 bases at J, while the number of junction bases matched to no gene is 14. CDR1 and CDR2 were assigned from the germline V gene as MGHRA and YSYEKL.

Using the deep immunoSEQ assay, TCR CDR3 regions were amplified from genomic DNA by multiplex PCR. Extracted genomic DNA from each cell subset was spread evenly across all wells of several immunoSEQ 96-well plates, with each plate serving as a replicate. Each replicate PCR for sorted subsets received around 0.2 ug genomic DNA, equal to some 32,000 T cell genomes. Purified libraries were quantified with a Qubit 3.0 fluorometer, sized on a Bioanalyzer 2100, and re-quantified with the KAPA Library Quantification kit. Every immunoSEQ 96-well plate was sequenced on a separate single-read 150-cycle Illumina NextSeq 550 flow cell. The study's own analysis went as follows. Because the immunoSEQ output included only junctional sequences and no quality scores, the filtering could not be the same as the filtering used for full-length reads. To assign V/J genes and CDR3, sequences were annotated using PyIR, a Python wrapper for IgBLAST v1.9, with IMGT germline references. Any read was removed if the V/J assignment was weak (E-value above 1e-6), the CDR3 was missing, or the read contained stop codons, out-of-frame junctions, or ambiguous translated residues. A V3J clonotype was defined by an identical inferred V gene, J gene, and CDR3 amino acid sequence. The percentage overlap between two repertoires was calculated by dividing the number of shared unique clonotypes by the size of the smaller repertoire. Richness of each repertoire was evaluated using RTK rarefaction, the Chao1 estimator, and Recon v2.1 estimates of unobserved clonotypes. For all TCRbeta clonotypes obtained by the gDNA method from a few donors, generation probabilities were computed with OLGA. Entries here come from immuneACCESS through TCRdb and include only in-frame sequences with V and J called. Some clones fail to appear in such tables; in the studies checked, an unresolved V gene covers under half of the shortfall, and the cause of the remainder is unknown. D and trimming were read from the DNA, whereas the V and J calls and clone size are those reported in that table. The sample data list roughly 1,000,000 clones, and more than 75% of these were observed just once. Roughly 0.57% of the sample comes from the top ten.

This clonotype originated in a man aged 18-30 years in good health. Some clones in this sample may be carry-over from other donors' samples. The chain is encoded by TRBV4-1 joined to TRBJ2-5; 8 central bases correspond to TRBD2. The sequencing input was memory CD4+ T cells from PBMCs. This specimen's cell subset or site label, interpreted: CD45RA-negative fraction. The DNA sequence is TGCGCCAGCAGCCAGGGTTTAGCGGGAATGATGGAGCAGTACTTC. Translated, it gives CASSQGLAGMMEQYF.